Listed below are T cell receptor beta chains from one sample, sequenced in a study of cytomegalovirus exposure and HLA in healthy donors. The data were produced by immunoSEQ multiplex PCR, yet TCRdb's version contains in-frame clones alone and is incomplete. The sample yields over 100,000 clones, roughly 69% seen once. The sequencing sample was made of PBMCs. The receptors were sampled from a woman in her 70s in good health and CMV-seropositive. The CDR3 runs from the conserved cysteine through the conserved F or W. The D gene is left open where the match is weak. The size entry is marked missing in some rows and otherwise reads once, few, many or a size class.

d_call	v_call	clone_size	j_call	cdr3_nt	cdr3_aa
TRBD1	TRBV30	.	TRBJ1-6	TGTGCCTGGAGTCGGACAGGGAACTATAATTCACCCCTCCACTTT	CAWSRTGNYNSPLHF
.	TRBV7-2	.	TRBJ2-3	TGTGCCAGCAGCTTAGCGTTTGCGGCAGATACGCAGTATTTT	CASSLAFAADTQYF
TRBD1	TRBV5-1	.	TRBJ1-6	TGCGCCAGCAGTCTATCGCAGGGGGAATATTCACCCCTCCACTTT	CASSLSQGEYSPLHF
TRBD1	TRBV29-1	.	TRBJ2-5	TGCAGCGGCCGCCGGGACAGGGGGGGAGAGACCCAGTACTTC	CSGRRDRGGETQYF
.	TRBV7-2	.	TRBJ2-7	TGTGCCAGCAGCTTAGTAGGTGGCGGGACAGTAGGCGAGCAGTACTTC	CASSLVGGGTVGEQYF
.	TRBV11-2	.	TRBJ2-3	TGTGCCAGCAGCGAGCGGCGGGGCGCCACAGATACGCAGTATTTT	CASSERRGATDTQYF
TRBD2	TRBV19	.	TRBJ2-7	TGTGCCAGTAGCCCCGGGGGTAGCGGGGCCTACGAGCAGTACTTC	CASSPGGSGAYEQYF
.	TRBV5-1	.	TRBJ1-1	TGCGCCAGCAGCTTAAACGGAGGCACTGAAGCTTTCTTT	CASSLNGGTEAFF
TRBD1	TRBV6-5	.	TRBJ1-1	TGTGCCAGCACACCAGGGGGAGGCACTGAAGCTTTCTTT	CASTPGGGTEAFF
.	TRBV6-5	once	TRBJ1-1	TGTGCCACCTATACGACCGAGGCGAACACTGAAGCTTTCTTT	CATYTTEANTEAFF
.	TRBV19	few	TRBJ1-2	TGTGCCAGTACTCTGGGCGACGGATTCTATGGCTACACCTTC	CASTLGDGFYGYTF
.	TRBV11-2	.	TRBJ1-3	TGTGCCAGCAGCGAACAGGGTCTTGGAAACACCATATATTTT	CASSEQGLGNTIYF
.	TRBV4-3	.	TRBJ1-2	TGCGCCAGCAGCCAAGTAGCGACCGACACTAACTATGGCTACACCTTC	CASSQVATDTNYGYTF
.	TRBV6-5	once	TRBJ1-2	TGTGCCAGCAGCCCCAGGGTCGGCTATGGCTACACCTTC	CASSPRVGYGYTF
TRBD1	TRBV7-2	.	TRBJ2-1	TGTGCCAGCAGCCCAGGGACAGGGGACAATGAGCAGTTCTTC	CASSPGTGDNEQFF
TRBD1	TRBV7-9	few	TRBJ2-3	TGTGCCAGCAGCTTAAGGGGGCTGATTGCAGATACGCAGTATTTT	CASSLRGLIADTQYF
TRBD2	TRBV5-1	.	TRBJ2-1	TGCGCCAGCAGCACTAGCGGGGGGACATACAATGAGCAGTTCTTC	CASSTSGGTYNEQFF
TRBD1	TRBV10-3	.	TRBJ1-3	TGTGCCATCAGTGGGCAAGGGGGCCACACCATATATTTT	CAISGQGGHTIYF
.	TRBV29-1	.	TRBJ2-3	TGCAGTCACGGAACGGGAGATACGCAGTATTTT	CSHGTGDTQYF
TRBD1	TRBV6-1	.	TRBJ2-3	TGTGCCAGCAGTGGCAGGGGGCGCCTAGATACGCAGTATTTT	CASSGRGRLDTQYF
TRBD1	TRBV5-6	.	TRBJ2-7	TGTGCCAGCAGCTTGTTAGGCAGGGGGCCTGACGAGCAGTACTTC	CASSLLGRGPDEQYF
.	TRBV5-1	.	TRBJ1-3	TGCGCCAGCAGCTTGGGTGACTCGACAAACACCATATATTTT	CASSLGDSTNTIYF
TRBD1	TRBV7-9	few	TRBJ2-7	TGTGCCAGCAGCCCCCGGGACAGGGTCAATAGCGAGCAGTACTTC	CASSPRDRVNSEQYF
.	TRBV28	few	TRBJ2-7	TGTGCCAGCAGTTTGAGACAGGTATACTCCTACGAGCAGTACTTC	CASSLRQVYSYEQYF
TRBD1	TRBV19	few	TRBJ1-1	TGTGCCAGTAGTACTGGGACAGCTCGAGCAGTGAACACTGAAGCTTTCTTT	CASSTGTARAVNTEAFF
.	TRBV28	.	TRBJ2-7	TGTGCCAGCAGTCAAAGCCTCTACGAGCAGTACTTC	CASSQSLYEQYF
.	TRBV2	.	TRBJ1-5	TGTGCCAGCACTCAAGGGGGGGCTGGGAATCAGCCCCAGCATTTT	CASTQGGAGNQPQHF
.	TRBV5-1	.	TRBJ1-4	TGCGCCAGCAGTAAGGACACAACTAATGAAAAACTGTTTTTT	CASSKDTTNEKLFF
TRBD1	TRBV6-5	.	TRBJ2-2	TGTGCCAGCAGTATGGACAGGAGGACCGGGGAGCTGTTTTTT	CASSMDRRTGELFF
TRBD1	TRBV11-2	.	TRBJ2-7	TGTGCCAGCAGCTCTAACCGGGACAGGGGTAGGGCGGGCCAGTACTTC	CASSSNRDRGRAGQYF